This T cell receptor (beta chain) came from a study of CD8+ T cells in alopecia areata. The study's findings and limits: Given one nonresponder, whether baseline CD8+ expansion relates to response remains uncertain. It was observed that many expanded lesional clones persisted in scalp and blood during tofacitinib. Mouse data revealed clearer TCR sharing than patient data did, a gap possibly tied to HLA.

As for this clone: Antigen specificity is unknown.

Stated treatment: oral pan-JAK inhibitor, 5-10 mg twice daily. Punch biopsies of lesional scalp, plus peripheral blood, were taken from alopecia areata patients. Sequencing used cDNA as its template, made by extracting RNA and reverse transcribing it. Using immunoSEQ multiplex PCR, the repertoire was profiled, and TCRdb retains in-frame clones only, with some absent. The sample lists 180,000 or so clones; approximately 51% were seen once. Trimming left V 3 bases short and J 0 bases short, with 11 bases between. Germline-derived CDR1 and CDR2 are KGHSH and LQKENI. This CDR3 comprises 15 residues. This sample comprised CD8+ T cells sorted from blood, obtained around week 54, from a patient treated with tofacitinib. The chain recombines TRBV18 with TRBJ2-5; tentative D call: TRBD2 (5 bases). The sequence derives from a human donor with alopecia areata. The CDR3 reads CASSPLMRDQETQYF. DNA of the CDR3: TGTGCCAGCTCACCCCTTATGAGGGACCAAGAGACCCAGTACTTC.